Shown below are 20 T cell receptor beta chains from a single sample sequenced in a study of vaccination effects on CD4 cells after COVID-19. No antigens are known for them. Libraries were prepared by immunoSEQ multiplex PCR; TCRdb keeps only in-frame clonotypes and omits some of them. The data contain 35,000 to 40,000 clones, roughly 79% of them singletons. Prior to sequencing, the ViraFEST assay stimulated PBMC with viral peptide pools, which expanded the antigen-specific CD4+ T cells. CD4+ T cell isolation took place after 10 days of culture. Participants completed two doses of the BNT162b2 or mRNA-1273 vaccine. The specimen was CD4+ T cells from PBMCs cultured with HCoV-NL63 spike peptides, collected after COVID-19 vaccination. The receptor source for this set is a human donor who received a COVID-19 vaccine. Some clones in this sample may be carry-over from other donors' samples.

The chain has TRBV4-3 and TRBJ1-4; 7 bases are a match to TRBD1. The CDR3 has 15 amino acids. V was pared by 4 bases and J by 5 bases, with 7 bases of the junction left unmatched. Germline CDR1 reads LGHNA; CDR2 reads YSLEER. CDR3 sequence reads: CASSRGGQTNEKLFF. The CDR3 DNA follows: TGCGCCAGCAGCCGAGGGGGACAGACGAATGAAAAACTGTTTTTT.

V is TRBV9 and J is TRBJ2-3, with 14 bases lining up with TRBD2. Per the germline V gene, CDR1 is SGDLS and CDR2 is YYNGEE. The CDR3 is made up of 17 amino acids. J gave up 6 bases and V 0 bases, and 6 bases lay outside the gene matches. CDR3 loop: CASSVGLAGGSGDTQYF. CDR3 DNA sequence: TGTGCCAGCAGCGTAGGACTAGCGGGGGGGTCCGGGGATACGCAGTATTTT.

This clone was seen a few times. V usage is TRBV30 and J usage is TRBJ1-2; D unresolved. Per germline, CDR1 GTSNPN and CDR2 SVGIG (reference sequence). V was pared by 5 bases and J by 4 bases, with 11 bases between. The CDR3 is 12 amino acids. The CDR3 reads CAWSLITYGYTF. CDR3 DNA sequence: TGTGCCTGGTCCCTCATTACCTATGGCTACACCTTC.

The V call is TRBV19, the J call TRBJ2-5; a possible D gene is TRBD1 (7 bases). The CDR3 has 15 residues. V gave up 4 bases and J gave up 6 bases, with 18 bases separating them. Per the germline V gene, CDR1 is LNHDA and CDR2 is SQIVND (reference sequence). CDR3: CASSTPRQGGKTQYF. CDR3 bases: TGTGCCAGTAGTACCCCGAGACAGGGAGGAAAGACCCAGTACTTC.

The rearrangement uses TRBV10-2 and TRBJ1-4; D unclear. The ends were cut back, 6 bases at V and 4 bases at J, with 6 bases in the middle. Germline values: CDR1 WSHSY, CDR2 SAAADI. CDR3 length equals 12 residues. The CDR3 nucleotides are TGCGCCAGCAGGGAGGATAATGAAAAACTGTTTTTT. This gives the protein CASREDNEKLFF.

J is TRBJ2-3 and V is TRBV10-3; D could derive from TRBD1 or TRBD2 (6 bases each). Germline V CDR1 and CDR2: ENHRY, SYGVKD. Trimming cost V 6 bases and J 4 bases, with 20 bases left between them. The CDR3 runs to 16 residues. The CDR3 DNA reads as TGTGCCATCAGGCCACAGGGAGGTGGTTCGTCAGATACGCAGTATTTT. Protein product: CAIRPQGGGSSDTQYF.

The chain has TRBV7-9 and TRBJ2-1; 8 bases line up with TRBD1. V shed 5 bases, J shed 7 bases, and the junction held 13 bases outside the gene matches. The CDR3 sequence is 16 residues long. Germline lookup yields CDR1 SEHNR and CDR2 FQNEAQ (reference sequence). CDR3 bases: TGTGCCAGCAGCGACTACACGGACAGGGCCTGGAATGAGCAGTTCTTC. It specifies CASSDYTDRAWNEQFF.

This clone showed up just once. The chain uses TRBV5-5 and TRBJ2-7; 7 bases match TRBD1. Looked up from germline, CDR1 is SGHKS and CDR2 is YYEKEE (reference sequence). V lost 4 bases to trimming and J lost 6 bases; unmatched junction nucleotides: 10. This CDR3 is 14 amino acids long. The CDR3 protein is CASSQITGVSEQYV. The CDR3 DNA follows: TGTGCCAGCAGCCAAATAACAGGGGTAAGCGAGCAGTACGTC.

The V call is TRBV7-2, the J call TRBJ2-5; 7 bases map to TRBD1. This CDR3 has 14 amino acids. J gave up 5 bases and V 4 bases, and 7 bases lay outside the gene matches. Germline V gives CDR1 SGHTA, CDR2 FQGNSA. The CDR3 region has the DNA TGTGCCAGCAGCTCCCGACAGGGCTGGGAGACCCAGTACTTC. Protein product: CASSSRQGWETQYF.

This chain uses TRBV5-1 with TRBJ2-2, with D possibly being TRBD1 (6 bases). Germline CDR1 is SGHRS and CDR2 is YFSETQ. The CDR3 is made up of 16 amino acids. Trimming removed 3 bases from V and 6 bases from J, with 18 bases in between. This CDR3 is CASSYQMTEGAGELFF. CDR3 nucleotide sequence: TGCGCCAGCAGCTACCAGATGACTGAGGGGGCCGGGGAGCTGTTTTTT.

Here the CDR3 reads CASSQMTQNTGELFF. CDR3 bases: TGTGCCAGCAGCCAAATGACTCAGAACACCGGGGAGCTGTTTTTT. This chain uses TRBV3-1 (or the pseudogene TRBV3-2) with TRBJ2-2; D gene uncertain. V lost 2 bases and J 1 base, leaving 8 bases between the germline ends. Looked up from germline, CDR1 is LGHDT and CDR2 is YNNKEL (reference sequence). This CDR3 has 15 amino acids.

The table lists this clone with a count of one. This chain uses TRBV23-1 with TRBJ1-2, with 8 nucleotides matching TRBD1. TRBV23-1 falls under the ORF class, with uncertain function. The CDR3 has 18 amino acids. The V and J ends lost 0 bases and 6 bases, in that order; junction bases with no gene match: 15. CDR3 loop: CASSQSRPGGRLCDGYTF. Here the CDR3 DNA reads TGCGCCAGCAGTCAATCCCGGCCAGGGGGCCGGTTATGTGATGGCTACACCTTC.

This clone was found once. The chain uses TRBV5-1 and TRBJ2-2; the D gene could be TRBD1 or TRBD2 (5 bases each). Trimming removed 9 bases from V and 5 bases from J, with 17 bases in between. The V gene's germline CDR1 is SGHRS and CDR2 YFSETQ. This CDR3 has 14 amino acids. In DNA, the CDR3 is TGCGCCACTTCCCGGGACGGCGGTACCGGGGAGCTGTTTTTT. Translating gives CATSRDGGTGELFF. The full variable domain, its missing parts supplied by reference TRBV5-1 and TRBJ2-2, is KAGVTQTPRYLIKTRGQQVTLSCSPISGHRSVSWYQQTPGQGLQFLFEYFSETQRNKGNFPGRFSGRQFSNSRSEMNVSTLELGDSALYLCATSRDGGTGELFFGEGSRLTVL.

The gene calls are TRBV7-2 and TRBJ2-1; D gene ambiguous. The V gene lost 5 bases and the J gene lost 6 bases, with 11 bases spanning the gap. The CDR3 extends over 13 amino acids. Germline V gene lookup returns CDR1 SGHTA and CDR2 FQGNSA. The CDR3 DNA sequence: TGTGCCAGCAGCCCTCGGACGGGCAATGAGCAGTTCTTC. Its protein is CASSPRTGNEQFF.

This clone has a handful of counts. This rearrangement joins TRBV5-1 to TRBJ2-7; weak D call: TRBD1 (5 bases). The CDR3 spans 13 residues. V was trimmed by 0 bases and J by 1 base, leaving 5 bases between them. Germline CDR1 and CDR2: SGHRS and YFSETQ. The CDR3: CASSLEGSYEQYV. CDR3 in DNA: TGCGCCAGCAGCTTGGAGGGGTCCTACGAGCAGTACGTC.

The chain joins TRBV12-3 or TRBV12-4 to TRBJ1-2; D is uncertain. CDR3 size: 12 residues. V lost 5 bases and J lost 1, with 5 bases in between. The CDR3 sequence is CASSPNNYGYTF. The DNA of the CDR3 is TGTGCCAGCAGTCCGAATAACTATGGCTACACCTTC.

This chain links TRBV5-8 with TRBJ2-7; D not certain. This CDR3 has 13 amino acids. CDR1 and CDR2 from the germline V gene are SGHTS and YDEGEE. The V and J ends lost 4 bases and 7 bases respectively, with 15 bases between them. The CDR3 nucleotides are TGTGCCAGCAGCCCTCGCCCTCGTGGGGAGCAGTACGTC. Its translation is CASSPRPRGEQYV.

The chain carries TRBV5-1 and TRBJ1-2; 8 bases match TRBD1. The trim removed 4 bases at V and 7 bases at J, leaving 12 bases unmatched. The CDR3 runs 15 residues. CDR1 and CDR2 (germline): SGHRS, YFSETQ. The CDR3: CASSISGGEDSGYTF. As DNA, the CDR3 is TGCGCCAGCAGCATCTCAGGGGGCGAGGATAGTGGCTACACCTTC.

The rearrangement uses TRBV28 and TRBJ1-5; perhaps TRBD1 as D (5 bases). Germline V lookup: CDR1 MDHEN, CDR2 SYDVKM. Trimming removed 3 bases at V and 9 bases at J, with 18 bases between. There are 15 residues in the CDR3. DNA for the CDR3: TGTGCCAGCAGTTTCGGGATTCGGGGGGTTCTGCCCCAGCATTTT. It yields the protein CASSFGIRGVLPQHF.

The V gene is TRBV6-1, the J gene TRBJ1-4; D might be TRBD1 (5 bases). The CDR3 contains 17 residues. Per germline, CDR1 MNHNS and CDR2 SASEGT. V lost 2 bases and J 6 bases, leaving 19 bases between the germline ends. CDR3 nucleotide sequence: TGTGCCAGCAGTGAAAGATACACGGGACTCGAGGATGAAAAACTGTTTTTT. Its protein is CASSERYTGLEDEKLFF.